The rows below give T cell receptor beta chains drawn from one sample of a study of chemoradiotherapy in HPV16-positive cancers. Sequenced by immunoSEQ multiplex PCR; TCRdb stores in-frame clones only, minus some. The table shows roughly 8,300 clones, with roughly four fifths occurring only once. Sampling took place from a patient who underwent chemoradiotherapy. The source is a human donor with HPV-associated anogenital cancer. Each CDR3 is given with its conserved first and last residue. The D gene is left open where the match is weak. Clone size is stated in some rows and not others, as once, few, many or a class when expanded.

DNA	CDR3	size	D	V	J
TGCGCCAGCAGTCCTGGACAGCCCAAAACCTTC	CASSPGQPKTF	-	-	TRBV10-2	TRBJ1-2
TGTGCCAGCAAGCTAGTCCATCAATTCTATGGCTACACCTTC	CASKLVHQFYGYTF	once	-	TRBV6-1	TRBJ1-2
TGTGCCAGTAGTATCGGGGGGCTGGCAACGACAGATACGCAGTATTTT	CASSIGGLATTDTQYF	-	-	TRBV19	TRBJ2-3
TGTGCCAGCCGGACAGCCCGCTCTGGGGCCAACGTCCTGACTTTC	CASRTARSGANVLTF	-	-	TRBV6-5	TRBJ2-6
TGCAGCGTCTCGTGGGGCGACTATGGCTACACCTTC	CSVSWGDYGYTF	-	-	TRBV29-1	TRBJ1-2
TGTGCCAGTAGTCTAGCCGGAGGGAACTACGAGCAGTACTTC	CASSLAGGNYEQYF	-	-	TRBV19	TRBJ2-7
TGTGCCAGCAGTGTAGGATTCAGCTACACCTTC	CASSVGFSYTF	-	-	TRBV2	TRBJ1-2
TGTGCCAGCAGTCACAGGGTGAACTACGAGCAGTACTTC	CASSHRVNYEQYF	-	-	TRBV2	TRBJ2-7
TGTGCCAGTAGTAAGGGACAGACGTCCACAGATACGCAGTATTTT	CASSKGQTSTDTQYF	-	TRBD1	TRBV19	TRBJ2-3
TGTGCCAGCAGTGAGGCTCATTCACCCCTCCACTTT	CASSEAHSPLHF	-	-	TRBV25-1	TRBJ1-6
TGTGCCAGCAGCTTGGGTGTTTCGGCCGGGGAGCTGTTTTTT	CASSLGVSAGELFF	-	-	TRBV5-6	TRBJ2-2
TGCGCCAGCAGCTTGGGAAGTCGGCACTACCCCTACGAGCAGTACTTC	CASSLGSRHYPYEQYF	-	-	TRBV5-1	TRBJ2-7
TGTGCCAGCAGTTTCGTATGGGGTGGGGATAGCAATCAGCCCCAGCATTTT	CASSFVWGGDSNQPQHF	-	-	TRBV28	TRBJ1-5
TGTGCCAGCAGTCCCCTGGGGCAGGCCGAAAGGGATACGCAGTATTTT	CASSPLGQAERDTQYF	-	-	TRBV9	TRBJ2-3
TGTGCCAGCAGCTCCTGGGGAACTAGCGGGGGGGCCTCCTACGAGCAGTACTTC	CASSSWGTSGGASYEQYF	-	TRBD2	TRBV7-6	TRBJ2-7
TGTGCCAGCAGTCCTACTAGAGCGAAAGAGACCCAGTACTTC	CASSPTRAKETQYF	-	-	TRBV2	TRBJ2-5
TGTGCCAGCAGCTTATGGGTCCCGACAGGAGGGGCTGAAGCTTTCTTT	CASSLWVPTGGAEAFF	once	-	TRBV7-2	TRBJ1-1
TGTGCCAGCAGTCAGGGGCGAATAACCTACGAGCAGTACTTC	CASSQGRITYEQYF	-	-	TRBV2	TRBJ2-7
TGCGCCAGCAAGGGAGGGGCCATGAACACTGAAGCTTTCTTT	CASKGGAMNTEAFF	-	-	TRBV5-1	TRBJ1-1
TGTGCCAGCCAAGACAGGGGGTACGAGACCCAGTACTTC	CASQDRGYETQYF	-	TRBD1	TRBV2	TRBJ2-5
TGTGCCAGCAGCTTAGATCCTGGCCAAGGGACCCAGTACTTC	CASSLDPGQGTQYF	-	-	TRBV7-6	TRBJ2-5
TGCGCCAGCAGCTTGGCCCTCTCTAGCGACCCCACAGATACGCAGTATTTT	CASSLALSSDPTDTQYF	-	-	TRBV5-1	TRBJ2-3
TGTGCCAGCAGGCGACAGGGGGCAACTAACTATGGCTACACCTTC	CASRRQGATNYGYTF	-	TRBD1	TRBV28	TRBJ1-2
TGTGCCAGCAGTTTGGGAGTGAGGGAGCTGTTTTTT	CASSLGVRELFF	-	-	TRBV28	TRBJ2-2
TGCGCCAGCAGCTTGGTTGGGACAGGGAAAGAAGAGACCCAGTACTTC	CASSLVGTGKEETQYF	-	TRBD1	TRBV5-1	TRBJ2-5
TGTGCCTGGCTCGGCGAAGTCGTCAGTTCGAACACTGAAGCTTTCTTT	CAWLGEVVSSNTEAFF	-	-	TRBV30	TRBJ1-1
TGTGCCAGCAGTCCGTACCCACTCATGAACACTGAAGCTTTCTTT	CASSPYPLMNTEAFF	-	-	TRBV6-1	TRBJ1-1
TGTGCCAGTAGTATCGGCGATGCGAGGCAGGGCTACACCTTC	CASSIGDARQGYTF	-	-	TRBV19	TRBJ1-2
TGCGCCAGCACCTTTGGGACTAGCGGGAGTGGGGGGTACCAAGAGACCCAGTACTTC	CASTFGTSGSGGYQETQYF	few	TRBD2	TRBV5-1	TRBJ2-5
TGTGCCAGTAGTACAGACTCTGGAAACACCATATATTTT	CASSTDSGNTIYF	-	-	TRBV19	TRBJ1-3
TGTGCCAGCAGTTCCCGGGTCCGAGGAAACACTGAAGCTTTCTTT	CASSSRVRGNTEAFF	once	-	TRBV28	TRBJ1-1
TGTGCCAGCAGTCCCCTAGCGGGAGCGTCCTACGAGCAGTACTTC	CASSPLAGASYEQYF	once	TRBD2	TRBV5-4	TRBJ2-7
TGCGCCAGCAGTGAATTCCCGCTGGAAACCTACGAGCAGTACTTC	CASSEFPLETYEQYF	-	-	TRBV10-2	TRBJ2-7
TGTGCCAGCAGGGAGGGGGTAGCGGGAGTCTACGAGCAGTACTTC	CASREGVAGVYEQYF	-	TRBD2	TRBV11-2	TRBJ2-7
TGTGCCAGCAGTTACTCGGCTAGCGGGAGTTCGTACGAGCAGTACTTC	CASSYSASGSSYEQYF	-	TRBD2	TRBV6-6	TRBJ2-7
TGTGCCAGCAGCTGGGGGACAGAGCAGTACTTC	CASSWGTEQYF	-	-	TRBV5-6	TRBJ2-7
TGCGCCAGCAGCCCCCCACTAGCGGGAAGCTACAATGAGCAGTTCTTC	CASSPPLAGSYNEQFF	-	TRBD2	TRBV4-1	TRBJ2-1
TGTGCCAGCTCACCCCTTACAGGGGGCGGCACAGATACGCAGTATTTT	CASSPLTGGGTDTQYF	-	TRBD1	TRBV18	TRBJ2-3
TGTGCCTGGAGCGGGACCCTTTTTTTTGAGCAGTTCTTC	CAWSGTLFFEQFF	-	-	TRBV30	TRBJ2-1
TGTGCCAGCAGCTCCCCGGGCAGGAACTATGGCTACACCTTC	CASSSPGRNYGYTF	few	-	TRBV11-2	TRBJ1-2
TGCAGCGCTTTCGCAGGGTCCGGCACTGAAGCTTTCTTT	CSAFAGSGTEAFF	-	-	TRBV29-1	TRBJ1-1
TGTGCCATCAGTGAGGGGCCGGCGGGTAGAAATACGCAGTATTTT	CAISEGPAGRNTQYF	-	-	TRBV10-3	TRBJ2-3
TGTGCCAGCAGTCTACAGGGAAGTGGAGCCAAAAACATTCAGTACTTC	CASSLQGSGAKNIQYF	once	-	TRBV28	TRBJ2-4
TGCGCCAGCAGCTTGGTTGGGACAGGGAACACCGGGGAGCTGTTTTTT	CASSLVGTGNTGELFF	once	TRBD1	TRBV5-1	TRBJ2-2
TGTGCCAGCAGCAAAGAGGACAGCCCTGACTCCTACAATGAGCAGTTCTTC	CASSKEDSPDSYNEQFF	-	-	TRBV21-1	TRBJ2-1
TGTGCCAGCTCCCCTGACACTAGCGGGTTGCCTGGGGCCAACGTCCTGACTTTC	CASSPDTSGLPGANVLTF	-	TRBD2	TRBV18	TRBJ2-6
TGTGCCAGCAGACGGGAGACAGTTCCTGGAAACACCATATATTTT	CASRRETVPGNTIYF	-	-	TRBV6-1	TRBJ1-3